This T cell receptor (beta chain) was captured by sequencing in a study of shared clonotypes between healthy human individuals (dated by TCRdb to the early 2020s). Regarding the study in general: The cohort comprised two women and a few men aged 18 to 49 years. For each donor, CD4 naive and CD4 memory were each run on three plates, CD8 naive on two plates, and CD8 memory on one plate. To estimate repertoire size and how much clonotypes are shared between individuals, the study performed deep sequencing of blood TCR repertoires from a handful of healthy adults. Different laboratories and diverse techniques were used to prepare libraries and sequence TCR repertoires, to increase sequencing depth and limit assay-specific biases. Per donor, leukapheresis produced somewhere between about 0.8 and 9 billion PBMCs.

The CDR3 sequence holds 12 residues, the cysteine and phenylalanine included. Kept here is only the CDR3 DNA, which spans 36 bases and is read in frame from base 1. From V the trimming removes 3 bases and from J it removes 7 bases, while the gene matches leave 3 bases of the junction unaccounted for. In the germline V gene, CDR1 corresponds to SQVTM and CDR2 to ANQGSEA. The donors were healthy, HIV-negative adults who had no recently reported acute infections or vaccinations. Every donor was a Caucasian adult living in Nashville, Tennessee, USA. Magnetic negative selection was used to enrich CD4+ T cells, after which naive cells were positively selected on CD45RA and the negative fraction became the memory subset. After blood collection by leukapheresis, PBMCs were isolated using Ficoll-Histopaque density gradient centrifugation and then cryopreserved in the vapor phase of liquid nitrogen. Analytical flow cytometry was used to check the purity and quantity of every magnetically sorted T cell population. Genomic DNA was isolated from each sorted fraction and quantified by UV absorbance on a Nanodrop 2000c.

Using the deep immunoSEQ assay, multiplex PCR amplified TCR CDR3 regions from genomic DNA. Extracted genomic DNA from each cell subset was distributed evenly across all wells of several immunoSEQ 96-well plates, and each plate was treated as a replicate. For sorted subsets, roughly 200 ng of genomic DNA, equivalent to 25,000 to 30,000 T cell genomes, went into each replicate PCR. Purified libraries were quantified with a Qubit 3.0 fluorometer, sized on a Bioanalyzer 2100, and re-quantified with the KAPA Library Quantification kit. Every immunoSEQ 96-well plate was sequenced on a separate single-read 150-cycle Illumina NextSeq 550 flow cell. Processing in the source paper ran as follows. Because the immunoSEQ output included only junctional sequences and no quality scores, the filtering could not be the same as the filtering used for full-length reads. To assign V/J genes and CDR3, sequences were annotated using PyIR, a Python wrapper for IgBLAST v1.9, with IMGT germline references. Reads were filtered out if the reads had weak V/J assignments (E-value above 1e-6), no CDR3, stop codons, out-of-frame junctions, or ambiguous translated residues. A V3J clonotype was defined by an identical inferred V gene, J gene, and CDR3 amino acid sequence. The percentage overlap between two repertoires was calculated by dividing the number of shared unique clonotypes by the size of the smaller repertoire. Three approaches were used to assess repertoire richness: RTK rarefaction, the Chao1 estimator, and Recon v2.1 estimates of unobserved clonotypes. OLGA was used to compute generation probabilities for all TCRbeta clonotypes that the gDNA method yielded from a handful of donors. What TCRdb holds here is the immuneACCESS table cut down to in-frame rearrangements. Part of the clones is not present; checked against another copy, under half of the missing clones reflect an unresolved V gene, and the others are unexplained. V and J calls and clone size are given by that table; D and trimming were obtained from the DNA. This sample has 2 million to 2.5 million clones in its table, and approximately 95% of those were observed once. About 0.41% of the sample is taken by the ten largest.

This clone has just one count. There is no known antigen for this receptor. Base qualities are not recorded, but no much larger clone differs from it by a single base. General study outcomes and caveats: Higher generation probabilities were observed for clonotypes shared by all four sorted-subset donors than for non-shared clonotypes. Only blood was sampled, and tissue TCR repertoires likely differ from those in blood. The genetic and exposure-history diversity represented was limited by the small number of donors. Even with the large sequencing depth, rarefaction of the sorted-subset datasets indicated that sequencing was incomplete. When a handful of donors were compared, the shared fraction of clonotypes was around 5% for naive CD4, around 3.6% for naive CD8, roughly 2.5% for memory CD4, and 0.4% for memory CD8. Pairwise subsampling led to the expectation that sequencing depth would affect the degree of clonotype sharing among donors. Estimated clonotype richness was generally larger for naive than for memory subsets.

This sequence was found in a man aged 18 to 35 in good health. Some clones in this sample may be carry-over from other donors' samples. Sequencing was done on a sample of naive CD4+ T cells from PBMCs. The sample's cell subset or site label, decoded: CD45RA+ positively selected. The sequence joins TRBV29-1 to TRBJ2-1; 7 bases in the junction line up with TRBD1. The nucleotide sequence reads as follows: TGCAGCGTTGACCCAGGGGGTAATGAGCAGTTCTTC. This sequence encodes CSVDPGGNEQFF.